The present entry profiles one T cell receptor (beta chain) with its context. Its antigen remains unidentified. Only in-frame clones appear in the TCRdb table, and some are missing; sequencing was by immunoSEQ multiplex PCR. Of about 170,000 clones listed, over 90% are singletons. The data were obtained in a study of T cell responses to AZD1222 COVID-19 vaccine. CDR1 is KGHSY and CDR2 is FQNENV in the germline V gene. The CDR3 totals 15 residues. V gave up 0 bases and J gave up 7 bases, with 13 bases separating them. The study, taken as a whole, reports: Among vaccine-associated CD4 TCRs, coverage spanned spike, with dominance at 160-218 and 743-854. White British people made up most donors, females outnumbered males, and clonal diversity was possibly underestimated.

The chain recombines TRBV16 with TRBJ1-5; D possibly corresponds to TRBD1 (5 bases). The sequence was collected from an adult in good health. This specimen was peripheral blood, taken on day 0 of AZD1222 vaccination. Written as DNA, the CDR3 is TGTGCCAGCAGCCAATCGGGGGATCACGAACAGCCCCAGCATTTT. Protein product: CASSQSGDHEQPQHF.